This T cell receptor beta chain was sequenced in a study of T cells in Graves' hyperthyroidism and ophthalmopathy. Using RNA transcripts as the source, TCR beta CDR3 regions were amplified. An initial round of RT-PCR targeting the TCR CDR3 relied on the HTBI primer set. From the multiplex PCR reads, TCRdb called clonotypes with MiXCR, one entry per CDR3 protein. The sample lists under 650,000 distinct CDR3 sequences; roughly 15% were seen once. Those with hyperthyroidism were 18 to 65 years old, newly diagnosed, and ill for under 2 months. This clonotype was counted a few times. There are 15 residues in the CDR3. CDR1 LGHDT and CDR2 YNNKEL come from the germline V gene (reference sequence). V shed 0 bases and J 6 bases; nucleotides not matched to a gene: 7.

This clonotype was sampled from a woman younger than 45 with Graves' hyperthyroidism. Sequenced: blood. The chain has TRBV3-1 and TRBJ2-7, with 8 bases fitting TRBD2. The CDR3 coding sequence is TGTGCCAGCAGCCAAGATTTTAGCGGGGCCCGCGAGCAGTACTTC. This codes for CASSQDFSGAREQYF.